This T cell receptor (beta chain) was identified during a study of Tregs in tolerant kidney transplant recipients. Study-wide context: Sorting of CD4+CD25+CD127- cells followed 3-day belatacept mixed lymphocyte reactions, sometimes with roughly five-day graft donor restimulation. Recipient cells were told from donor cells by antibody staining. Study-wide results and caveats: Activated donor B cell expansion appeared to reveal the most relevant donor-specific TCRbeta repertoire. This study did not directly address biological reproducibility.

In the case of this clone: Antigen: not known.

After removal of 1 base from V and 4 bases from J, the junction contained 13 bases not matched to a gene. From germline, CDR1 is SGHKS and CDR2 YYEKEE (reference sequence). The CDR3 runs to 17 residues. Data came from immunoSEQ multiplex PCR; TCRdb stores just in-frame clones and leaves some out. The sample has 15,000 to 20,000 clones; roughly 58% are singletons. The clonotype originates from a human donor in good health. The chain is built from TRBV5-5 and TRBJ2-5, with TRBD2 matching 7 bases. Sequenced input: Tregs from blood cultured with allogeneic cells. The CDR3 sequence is CASSLTAGREGGETQYF. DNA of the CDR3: TGTGCCAGCAGCTTGACAGCTGGGAGGGAAGGCGGAGAGACCCAGTACTTC.